This T cell receptor (beta chain) was profiled in a study of OX40 agonist ivuxolimab in advanced cancers. Study-wide context: In this cohort, patients received ivuxolimab, an agonistic anti-OX40 (CD134) antibody. Ivuxolimab, which patients received intravenously every 2 weeks, was dosed at 0.01 to 10 mg/kg. General study findings and limits: In the 0.1 to 3.0 mg/kg range, CD4+ and CD8+ blood T cells had expanded clonally by week 6. Compared with others, partial responders at 0.1-3.0 mg/kg displayed clonal expansion among the lowest.

About this clone: What it binds is not known.

Profiling relied on immunoSEQ multiplex PCR, and the TCRdb table lists in-frame clones only, not all of them. The table shows just over 7,500 clones, with 80% to 90% occurring only once. With V trimmed by 0 bases and J by 5 bases, 5 bases remained unmatched. Looked up from germline, CDR1 is SGHRS and CDR2 is YFSETQ. This CDR3 comprises 15 residues. This chain uses TRBV5-1 with TRBJ2-5; 9 bases are shared with TRBD2. This clonotype was sampled from an adult with an advanced solid tumor such as melanoma, head and neck, liver or kidney cancer. Sequencing used CD4+ or CD8+ T cells sorted from blood, obtained in a trial of the OX40 agonist ivuxolimab. CDR3 nucleotide sequence: TGCGCCAGCAGCTTGGCCGGGACTAGCAGGGAGACCCAGTACTTC. Translating gives CASSLAGTSRETQYF.